Given below is one T cell receptor (beta chain) in context. The record originates from a study of naive and memory T cell subsets. Ligated cDNA underwent four rounds of PCR with nested alpha and beta constant region primers and SP2. Reverse transcription of blood and skin TCR RNA was primed at alpha and beta constant regions. From the 5' RACE reads, TCRdb called clonotypes with MiXCR, one entry per CDR3 protein. In the table there are roughly 60,000 distinct CDR3 sequences, over 7% of which are singletons. The CDR3 totals 13 residues. Trimming cost V 3 bases and J 7 bases, with 10 bases left between them. The library had UMIs added by 3' ligation of an oligonucleotide to TCR cDNA. Whole-blood samples were roughly 2.7 ml of peripheral blood from healthy adult volunteers. Cells were not sorted; total RNA input targeted roughly 1 to 1,100 ng.

This receptor was obtained from a male donor in good health. The chain is built from TRBV12-3 or TRBV12-4 and TRBJ2-1; D remains unclear. CDR3: CASSFSPPNEQFF. CDR3 DNA: TGTGCCAGCAGTTTCTCCCCACCTAATGAGCAGTTCTTC.